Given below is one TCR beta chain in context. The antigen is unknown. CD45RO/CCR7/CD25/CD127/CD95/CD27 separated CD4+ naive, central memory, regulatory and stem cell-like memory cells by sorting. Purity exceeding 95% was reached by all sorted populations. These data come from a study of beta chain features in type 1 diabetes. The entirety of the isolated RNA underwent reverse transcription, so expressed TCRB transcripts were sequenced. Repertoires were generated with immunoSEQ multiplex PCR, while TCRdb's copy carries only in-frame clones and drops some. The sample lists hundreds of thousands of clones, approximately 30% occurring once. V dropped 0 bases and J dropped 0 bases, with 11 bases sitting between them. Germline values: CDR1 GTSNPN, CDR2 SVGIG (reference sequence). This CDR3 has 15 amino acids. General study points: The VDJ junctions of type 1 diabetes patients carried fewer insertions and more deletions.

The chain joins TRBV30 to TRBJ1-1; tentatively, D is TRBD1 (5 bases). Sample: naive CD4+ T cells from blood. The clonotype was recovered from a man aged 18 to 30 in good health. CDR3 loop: CAWSVIRGVNTEAFF. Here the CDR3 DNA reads TGTGCCTGGAGTGTAATCCGGGGGGTGAACACTGAAGCTTTCTTT.